This T cell receptor (beta chain) was recorded in a study of shared clonotypes between healthy human individuals. Each subset's genomic DNA was split evenly across several immunoSEQ plates. About 30,000 T cell genomes, or approximately 300 ng DNA, went into replicate PCRs of unsorted PBMC. Ten immunoSEQ deep assay plates were used to sequence unsorted PBMC DNA. Clones were sequenced by immunoSEQ multiplex PCR, and TCRdb holds only the in-frame ones, with some missing. The data show 400,000 to 600,000 clones, 70% to 80% seen once. Only Caucasian adults living in Nashville, Tennessee served as donors. The CDR3 consists of 15 residues. With 4 bases removed from V and 4 bases from J, the gap between germline ends came to 15 bases. Germline CDR1 reads SGHRS; CDR2 reads YFSETQ.

The sequenced sample was PBMCs. This receptor was obtained from a woman between 35 and 50 years old in good health. Some clones in this sample may be carry-over from other donors' samples. The chain uses TRBV5-1 and TRBJ1-5; possible D gene TRBD1, 5 bases. CDR3 DNA: TGCGCCAGCAGCCTACGGGGGGGTAAGAATCAGCCCCAGCATTTT. As protein: CASSLRGGKNQPQHF.